This T cell receptor beta chain was obtained from a study of shared clonotypes between healthy human individuals. Across the study: Used for every donor were three CD4 naive, three CD4 memory, two CD8 naive and one CD8 memory plate.

There are 16 residues in the CDR3. V was shortened by 3 bases and J by 5 bases, with 19 bases between the two germline ends. Germline V CDR1 and CDR2: KGHSH, LQKENI. Each subset's genomic DNA was shared equally among a number of immunoSEQ plates. The table came from immunoSEQ multiplex PCR; TCRdb's copy has only in-frame clones and leaves some out. This table has under 1,900,000 clones, approximately 98.5% appearing once. Only Caucasian adults living in Nashville, Tennessee served as donors. This chain uses TRBV18 with TRBJ2-5, with D hard to call. Sequencing used naive CD4+ T cells sorted from blood. Subset in this sample: CD45RA+ positively selected. This TCR derives from a man younger than 40 in good health. The CDR3 coding sequence is TGTGCCAGCTCACCCCAACGCCAGATTCAGGCGGAGACCCAGTACTTC. Amino acid sequence: CASSPQRQIQAETQYF.